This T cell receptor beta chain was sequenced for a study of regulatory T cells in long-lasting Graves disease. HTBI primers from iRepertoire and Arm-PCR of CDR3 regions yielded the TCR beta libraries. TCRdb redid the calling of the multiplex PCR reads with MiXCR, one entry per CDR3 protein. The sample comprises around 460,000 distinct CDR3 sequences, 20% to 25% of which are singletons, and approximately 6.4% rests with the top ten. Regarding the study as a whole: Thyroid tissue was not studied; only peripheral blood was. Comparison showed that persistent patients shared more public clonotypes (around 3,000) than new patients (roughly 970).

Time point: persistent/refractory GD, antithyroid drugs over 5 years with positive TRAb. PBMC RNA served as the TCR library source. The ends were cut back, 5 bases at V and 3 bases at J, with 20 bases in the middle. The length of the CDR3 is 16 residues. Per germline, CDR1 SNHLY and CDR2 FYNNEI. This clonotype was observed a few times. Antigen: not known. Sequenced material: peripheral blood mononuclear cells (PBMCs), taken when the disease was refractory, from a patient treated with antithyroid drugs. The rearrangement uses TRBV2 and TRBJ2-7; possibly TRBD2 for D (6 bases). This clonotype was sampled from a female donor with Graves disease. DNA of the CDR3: TGTGCCAGCAGTCAAACCAGGGCGGGGACCAACTACGAGCAGTACTTC. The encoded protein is CASSQTRAGTNYEQYF.